Reported below is one T cell receptor (beta chain). Its antigen is currently unknown. One entry per CDR3 protein, called by TCRdb with MiXCR from the reads. The table has some 900,000 distinct CDR3 sequences, approximately 30% seen once. This sample was taken from a study of T cell repertoires in cytomegalovirus infection. Study background: Public signatures in TCR beta pointed to CMV infection and matching HLA type.

Deletions cut 2 bases from V and 8 bases from J, with 15 bases between. The CDR3 loop spans 14 amino acids. Germline V gene data show CDR1 as MNHEY and CDR2 as SVGAGI. Study-level results: Dominating the ex vivo response were HLA-C-restricted CMV-specific TCR beta clonotypes.

The chain carries TRBV6-5 and TRBJ1-2, with D perhaps TRBD1 (6 bases). This specimen consisted of cultured CD8+ T cells from PBMCs, obtained from culture after CMV antigen stimulation. This clonotype was sampled from a human donor in good health (CMV status not recorded). Some clones in this sample may be carry-over from other donors' samples. The CDR3 sequence: CASSYGRAGVGYTF. The CDR3 region has the DNA TGTGCCAGCAGTTACGGGAGAGCAGGGGTCGGCTACACCTTC.